The 13 T cell receptor beta chains presented below share a single source sample, sequenced in a study of T cell responses to AZD1222 COVID-19 vaccine. Sequenced by immunoSEQ multiplex PCR; TCRdb stores in-frame clones only, minus some. The sample consists of about 140,000 clones, 85% to 95% of them appearing once. The starting material was peripheral blood, obtained after recovery from COVID-19. These receptor sequences come from an adult who had recovered from COVID-19.

This rearrangement joins TRBV19 to TRBJ1-6; 7 bases agree with TRBD1. Germline trimming cut 7 bases from V and 10 bases from J; bases unmatched to any gene: 16. In germline, CDR1 is LNHDA, CDR2 SQIVND (reference sequence). The CDR3 is made up of 16 amino acids. CDR3 in DNA: TGTGCCAGTACTCCATACGGGGCAGGGGGGTACTCACCCCTCCACTTT. Amino acids: CASTPYGAGGYSPLHF.

This chain links TRBV4-1 with TRBJ2-1; D gene unclear. The CDR3 is 12 amino acids. The V end was cut by 5 bases, the J end by 6 bases, with 8 bases between. The germline V gene encodes CDR1 MGHRA and CDR2 YSYEKL. The DNA of the CDR3 is TGCGCCAGCAGCGCCCGATCCAATGAGCAGTTCTTC. As protein: CASSARSNEQFF.

This clone occurred once. The rearrangement links TRBV25-1 to TRBJ1-5; D remains unclear. Germline CDR1 MGHDK, CDR2 SYGVNS. This CDR3 has 11 amino acids. The CDR3 sequence: CAPVSNQPQHF. In nucleotides, the CDR3 is TGTGCACCTGTTAGCAATCAGCCCCAGCATTTT. The whole variable domain, filled in from reference TRBV25-1 and TRBJ1-5, reads EADIYQTPRYLVIGTGKKITLECSQTMGHDKMYWYQQDPGMELHLIHYSYGVNSTEKGDLSSESTVSRIRTEHFPLTLESARPSHTSQYLCAPVSNQPQHFGDGTRLSIL.

This clone was seen a single time. The rearrangement uses TRBV28 and TRBJ1-1, with D possibly being TRBD1 (6 bases). Trimming stripped 2 bases from V and 0 bases from J, with 7 bases between. The CDR3 sequence is 14 residues long. CDR1 and CDR2 (germline): MDHEN, SYDVKM. The CDR3 DNA follows: TGTGCCAGCAGTTTAAGGGGGATGAACACTGAAGCTTTCTTT. This sequence encodes CASSLRGMNTEAFF.

The rearrangement joins TRBV3-1 (or the pseudogene TRBV3-2) to TRBJ2-2, with TRBD2 matching over 12 bases. This CDR3 contains 15 residues. The germline V gene has CDR1 LGHDT and CDR2 YNNKEL (reference sequence). With 4 bases clipped from V and 3 bases from J, the junction kept 0 bases outside the gene matches. The CDR3: CASSRTSGDTGELFF. Written as DNA, the CDR3 is TGTGCCAGCAGCCGGACTAGCGGGGACACCGGGGAGCTGTTTTTT.

The CDR3 here is CASSLGGQGPETQYF. The CDR3 nucleotides are TGCGCCAGCAGCTTGGGGGGTCAGGGGCCAGAGACCCAGTACTTC. The chain carries TRBV5-1 and TRBJ2-5; tentatively, D is TRBD1 (6 bases). The germline V gene encodes CDR1 SGHRS and CDR2 YFSETQ. This CDR3 is built from 15 residues. The V end lost 0 bases, the J end lost 4 bases, and 13 bases lay between the germline ends.

This chain joins TRBV7-9 and TRBJ1-2; D remains ambiguous. V shed 1 base and J shed 8 bases, with 8 bases lying between them. Germline V gives CDR1 SEHNR, CDR2 FQNEAQ (reference sequence). The CDR3 is 12 amino acids. The CDR3 protein is CASSLGEYGYTF. The CDR3 nucleotides read TGTGCCAGCAGCTTAGGGGAATACGGCTACACCTTC.

The chain employs TRBV3-1 (or the pseudogene TRBV3-2) and TRBJ1-4, with TRBD1 identical over 9 bases. This CDR3 is built from 15 residues. Unmatched junction bases numbered 4, after V lost 3 bases and J lost 5 bases. Germline assignment: CDR1 LGHDT and CDR2 YNNKEL (reference sequence). Here the CDR3 DNA reads TGTGCCAGCAGCCAGTCGGGGACAGGGAATGAAAAACTGTTTTTT. Protein product: CASSQSGTGNEKLFF.

The gene calls are TRBV13 and TRBJ2-5; 8 nucleotides line up with TRBD2. The length of the CDR3 is 15 residues. Germline V CDR1 and CDR2: PRHDT, FYEKMQ (reference sequence). V lost 0 bases, J lost 5 bases, and 5 bases stayed unmatched. This CDR3 reads CASSLGRGGQETQYF. Here the CDR3 DNA reads TGTGCCAGCAGCTTAGGCCGCGGGGGGCAGGAGACCCAGTACTTC.

The chain recombines TRBV5-1 with TRBJ2-7, with 8 nucleotides matching TRBD2. Per germline, CDR1 SGHRS and CDR2 YFSETQ. The CDR3 has 16 residues. V gave up 2 bases and J gave up 4 bases; unmatched junction bases: 11. The CDR3 loop is CASSLVGGRTAYEQYF. CDR3 bases: TGCGCCAGCAGCTTAGTGGGCGGGAGGACCGCTTACGAGCAGTACTTC.

The rearrangement uses TRBV28 and TRBJ2-5; 8 bases align to TRBD1. This CDR3 contains 15 residues. After removal of 5 bases from V and 2 bases from J, the junction contained 7 bases not matched to a gene. CDR1 is MDHEN and CDR2 is SYDVKM in the germline V gene. CDR3 sequence (DNA): TGTGCCAGCAGTCCGGACAGGGCTGGGCAAGAGACCCAGTACTTC. The encoded protein is CASSPDRAGQETQYF.

The chain uses TRBV10-2 and TRBJ2-5; weak D call: TRBD2 (5 bases). Germline assignment: CDR1 WSHSY and CDR2 SAAADI. The CDR3 runs 13 residues. Deletions cut 5 bases from V and 2 bases from J, with 9 bases between. The CDR3 reads CASSSGIQETQYF. In DNA, the CDR3 is TGCGCCAGCAGTTCCGGGATTCAAGAGACCCAGTACTTC.

The chain has TRBV7-8 and TRBJ2-1, with D uncertain. The CDR3 has 13 residues. In germline, CDR1 is SGHVS, CDR2 FQNEAQ. V was trimmed by 3 bases and J by 4 bases, leaving 7 bases between them. The CDR3 sequence is CASSFSRYNEQFF. In nucleotides, the CDR3 is TGTGCCAGCAGCTTCTCTAGGTACAATGAGCAGTTCTTC.